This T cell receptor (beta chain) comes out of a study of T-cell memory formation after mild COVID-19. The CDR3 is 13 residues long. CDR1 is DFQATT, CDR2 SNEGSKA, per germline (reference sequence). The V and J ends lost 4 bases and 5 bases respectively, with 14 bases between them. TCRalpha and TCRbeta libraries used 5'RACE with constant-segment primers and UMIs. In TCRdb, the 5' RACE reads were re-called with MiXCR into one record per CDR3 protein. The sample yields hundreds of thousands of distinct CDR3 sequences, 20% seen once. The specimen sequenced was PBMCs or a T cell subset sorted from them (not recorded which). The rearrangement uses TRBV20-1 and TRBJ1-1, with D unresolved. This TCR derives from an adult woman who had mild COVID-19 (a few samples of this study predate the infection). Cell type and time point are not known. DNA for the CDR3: TGCAGTGCTACTCAGCCCCCGGGGACTGAAGCTTTCTTT. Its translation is CSATQPPGTEAFF.